This TCR beta chain was sequenced in a study of technical replicates of blood from several donors. CDR3 length: 14 residues. Germline-derived CDR1 and CDR2 are SGHDT and YYEEEE. V gave up 3 bases and J gave up 11 bases; unmatched junction bases: 5. The assay was immunoSEQ multiplex PCR, and TCRdb's table has in-frame clones only and misses some. The sample holds some 96,000 clones, around 95% seen once. The gene calls are TRBV5-6 and TRBJ2-6; 10 nucleotides align to TRBD1. The sequence was collected from a human donor in good health. Sequencing used T cells isolated from PBMCs. CDR3 DNA sequence: TGTGCCAGCAGCTGGGGACAGGGGTTCGACGTCCTGACTTTC. Translating gives CASSWGQGFDVLTF.